The rows below give T cell receptor beta chains drawn from one sample of a study of cytotoxic CD8 clonotypes in ibrutinib-treated CLL. TCRdb's table, derived via immunoSEQ multiplex PCR, lists solely in-frame clones and lacks some. The table shows 250,000 to 350,000 clones, with 60% to 80% occurring only once. The material was PBMCs, obtained at disease progression, from a patient treated with ibrutinib. The receptor source for this set is a human donor with chronic lymphocytic leukemia. CDR3s include the opening cysteine and the closing phenylalanine or tryptophan. A D gene is named only where the DNA matches it firmly. The size field is filled for only some rows; it gives once, few, many or a size class.

V	D	J	size	DNA	CDR3
TRBV18	TRBD1	TRBJ1-2	few	TGTGCCAGCTCACCGTCAGGGGGCGGCTATGGCTACACCTTC	CASSPSGGGYGYTF
TRBV7-2	NA	TRBJ2-3	NA	TGTGCCAGCAGCTTAAGTGCTCGAGCAATGGGCACAGATACGCAGTATTTT	CASSLSARAMGTDTQYF
TRBV10-1	NA	TRBJ2-2	few	TGCGCCAGCAGTGACGCGAACGGGGAGCTGTTTTTT	CASSDANGELFF
TRBV4-2	TRBD1	TRBJ2-7	once	TGTGCCAGCAGCCAGGGCGGGACAGGGTCCTACGAGCAGTACTTC	CASSQGGTGSYEQYF
TRBV5-4	NA	TRBJ1-2	NA	TGTGCCAGCAGCTTGGTGAGGGGAGGCGATGGCTACACCTTC	CASSLVRGGDGYTF
TRBV19	NA	TRBJ1-5	NA	TGTGCCAGTAGATACACAGGGCGCGGCAATCAGCCCCAGCATTTT	CASRYTGRGNQPQHF
TRBV30	NA	TRBJ1-2	NA	TGTGCCTGGAATGGGACACTCAACTATGGCTACACCTTC	CAWNGTLNYGYTF
TRBV28	TRBD2	TRBJ2-7	NA	TGTGCCAGCAGTCAAGCGGGAGTTGGGAACTACGAGCAGTACTTC	CASSQAGVGNYEQYF
TRBV9	TRBD2	TRBJ2-7	NA	TGTGCCAGCGGGCCGGCTAGCGGGACTAGTGAGCAGTACTTC	CASGPASGTSEQYF
TRBV18	NA	TRBJ2-5	NA	TGTGCCAGCTCACCACCGGGCAGGGCAGAGACCCAGTACTTC	CASSPPGRAETQYF
TRBV15	NA	TRBJ2-5	NA	TGTGCCACCAGCGTGACGGCAGGGCAAGAGACCCAGTACTTC	CATSVTAGQETQYF
TRBV9	NA	TRBJ1-3	NA	TGTGCCAGCAGCGTAACCTCAGATGGAAACACCATATATTTT	CASSVTSDGNTIYF
TRBV7-9	TRBD1	TRBJ1-5	few	TGTGCCAGCAGCTCCTTCAGGGGGACGAGCAATCAGCCCCAGCATTTT	CASSSFRGTSNQPQHF
TRBV13	NA	TRBJ1-6	NA	TGTGCCAGCAGCTTAGGTCGGGGCAGTGGTTCACCCCTCCACTTT	CASSLGRGSGSPLHF
TRBV19	NA	TRBJ2-1	NA	TGTGCCACCGAAGGGACCGGCAATGAGCAGTTCTTC	CATEGTGNEQFF
TRBV5-8	NA	TRBJ2-6	NA	TGTGCCAGCAGCAGGCGGGGGCCTGGGGCCAACGTCCTGACTTTC	CASSRRGPGANVLTF
TRBV6-1	NA	TRBJ2-7	NA	TGTGCCAGCAGTGATTTAAATCCTCCGAGCTCCTACGAGCAGTACTTC	CASSDLNPPSSYEQYF
TRBV5-6	NA	TRBJ1-6	NA	TGTGCCAGCAGCTTGTATTACGAGGGTTCACCCCTCCACTTT	CASSLYYEGSPLHF
TRBV5-1	NA	TRBJ1-3	NA	TGCGCCAGCAGCCCTGGCAGAAACACCATATATTTT	CASSPGRNTIYF
TRBV11-2	NA	TRBJ2-7	NA	TGTGCCAGCAGGGACTGGGCCTACGAGCAGTACTTC	CASRDWAYEQYF
TRBV19	NA	TRBJ2-5	NA	TGTGCCAGTAGTATCCCCCAGGGGGGCTGGGAGACCCAGTACTTC	CASSIPQGGWETQYF
TRBV6-5	NA	TRBJ1-4	NA	TGTGCCGCTGGTCGACCCAATGAAAAACTGTTTTTT	CAAGRPNEKLFF
TRBV19	NA	TRBJ2-7	NA	TGTGCCAGTAGTATTGGGCAGCCCTACGAGCAGTACTTC	CASSIGQPYEQYF
TRBV4-2	NA	TRBJ2-3	NA	TGTGCCAGCAGCCAAGATTGGGGCGGGGATAGCACAGATACGCAGTATTTT	CASSQDWGGDSTDTQYF
TRBV4-2	TRBD2	TRBJ2-1	once	TGTGCCAGCAGCCAAGGTTCCAGCGGGGTTGACAATGAGCAGTTCTTC	CASSQGSSGVDNEQFF
TRBV6-6	TRBD2	TRBJ2-1	few	TGTGCCAGCAGTCTAGCGGGAGAGGTCAGTGAGCAGTTCTTC	CASSLAGEVSEQFF
TRBV5-1	NA	TRBJ2-7	NA	TGCGCCAGCGGACCGGGACATCAAGGGTACGAGCAGTACTTC	CASGPGHQGYEQYF
TRBV5-6	NA	TRBJ2-3	NA	TGTGCCAGCAGCTTGGCCTGGGGTCTGGGCACAGATACGCAGTATTTT	CASSLAWGLGTDTQYF
TRBV6-1	NA	TRBJ1-6	few	TGTGCCAGCAGTGTTGCGGCAGGGGCCCACTTGGGTAATTCACCCCTCCACTTT	CASSVAAGAHLGNSPLHF
TRBV5-1	NA	TRBJ2-3	NA	TGCGCCAGCACCCCAAGCGGAGCGGTGACAGATACGCAGTATTTT	CASTPSGAVTDTQYF
TRBV10-1	TRBD2	TRBJ2-1	NA	TGCGCCAGCAGTGAGGGCCTTAGCGGGTCTTGGAGAGAGCAGTTCTTC	CASSEGLSGSWREQFF
TRBV19	NA	TRBJ1-3	NA	TGTGCCAGTAGTATGCTGGTCTCTGGAAACACCATATATTTT	CASSMLVSGNTIYF
TRBV29-1	TRBD1	TRBJ1-2	NA	TGCAGCGCTGGATCCGGGACAGGGCTTAACTATGGCTACACCTTC	CSAGSGTGLNYGYTF
TRBV4-1	NA	TRBJ2-7	NA	TGCGCCAGCAGCCAAGCCCCTCGGGACGGGGAGCAGTACTTC	CASSQAPRDGEQYF
TRBV27	TRBD2	TRBJ2-5	NA	TGTGCCAGCAGTTTAAGGGAGGGGACCCAGTACTTC	CASSLREGTQYF
TRBV4-1	NA	TRBJ2-3	NA	TGCGCCAGCAGCCAAGAAACGGGGACCCTCACAGATACGCAGTATTTT	CASSQETGTLTDTQYF
TRBV11-2	NA	TRBJ2-3	NA	TGTGCCAGCAGCTTAGTAGGGGGGCTAATTGGGAGGCAGTATTTT	CASSLVGGLIGRQYF
TRBV19	NA	TRBJ2-4	NA	TGTGCCAGTAGTATAGGTGGAATCGCGTCCAAAAACATTCAGTACTTC	CASSIGGIASKNIQYF
TRBV19	NA	TRBJ2-3	NA	TGTGCCAGTAGTATAGGACCCACGGGGCCAAGGAGCACAGATACGCAGTATTTT	CASSIGPTGPRSTDTQYF
TRBV19	TRBD1	TRBJ1-2	few	TGTGCCAGTCGGGACAGGGAGGGCTATGGCTACACCTTC	CASRDREGYGYTF
TRBV29-1	TRBD2	TRBJ2-5	NA	TGCAGCGTTTTGGCTAGCGGGAGTCGGTTCGTGAGACAAGAGACCCAGTACTTC	CSVLASGSRFVRQETQYF
TRBV2	NA	TRBJ2-5	NA	TGTGCCAGCAGTGAGGATCTACAAGAGACCCAGTACTTC	CASSEDLQETQYF
TRBV6-1	NA	TRBJ1-5	NA	TGTGCCAGCAAATTGTACGACTATAGCAATCAGCCCCAGCATTTT	CASKLYDYSNQPQHF
TRBV7-2	NA	TRBJ2-7	NA	TGTGCCAGCAGCCCCCCGGGCCTCGACGCCGAGCAGTACTTC	CASSPPGLDAEQYF
TRBV19	TRBD1	TRBJ2-7	NA	TGTGCCAGTAGCAGAGAGGACAGGGTGGGCGAGCAGTACTTC	CASSREDRVGEQYF
TRBV19	NA	TRBJ1-1	NA	TGTGCCAGTTTCCTCAGGGAGTGGGCCACTGAAGCTTTCTTT	CASFLREWATEAFF
TRBV6-4	NA	TRBJ1-1	NA	TGTGCCAGCAAGACTACGGAATTGAACACTGAAGCTTTCTTT	CASKTTELNTEAFF